This T cell receptor beta chain was identified in a study of blood T cell repertoires in COVID-19. For the study at large: COVID-19 samples, acute and convalescent, were from the United States, Italy and Spain. T cells, B-cell-depleted T cells, or PBMCs supplied cDNA or gDNA.

Original processing notes: From reference gene primer amplification, estimates of nucleated cell counts were derived. Assay used: immunoSEQ multiplex PCR; TCRdb lists only in-frame clones, some missing. V and J calls and clone size are given by that table; D and trimming were obtained from the DNA. Among more than 150,000 clones listed, over 80% were seen once. V lost 2 bases to trimming and J lost 7 bases, with 18 bases between them. This CDR3 comprises 17 residues. In germline, CDR1 is MNHEY, CDR2 SMNVEV (reference sequence). This chain links TRBV27 with TRBJ1-6; D possibly corresponds to TRBD1 (6 bases). This clonotype originated in a young woman with acute or convalescent COVID-19. Sequences were obtained from peripheral blood. As DNA, the CDR3 is TGTGCCAGCAGTTTACGATTCCGGGACATCTTGAATTCACCCCTCCACTTT. Amino acids: CASSLRFRDILNSPLHF.